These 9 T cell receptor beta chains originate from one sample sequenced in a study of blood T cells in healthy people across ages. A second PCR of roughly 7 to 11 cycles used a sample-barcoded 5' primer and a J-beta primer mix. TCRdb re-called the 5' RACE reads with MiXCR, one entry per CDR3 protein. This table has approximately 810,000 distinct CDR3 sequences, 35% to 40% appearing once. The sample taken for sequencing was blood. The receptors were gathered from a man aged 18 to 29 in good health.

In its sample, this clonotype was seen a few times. Written as DNA, the CDR3 is TGTGCCAGCAGTTTACGACAGGGAGCCAATGAGCAGTACTTC. Its protein is CASSLRQGANEQYF. The chain combines TRBV12-3 or TRBV12-4 with TRBJ2-1; 7 bases line up with TRBD1. The J call is doubtful: the DNA matches TRBJ2-7 better. The CDR3 runs 14 residues.

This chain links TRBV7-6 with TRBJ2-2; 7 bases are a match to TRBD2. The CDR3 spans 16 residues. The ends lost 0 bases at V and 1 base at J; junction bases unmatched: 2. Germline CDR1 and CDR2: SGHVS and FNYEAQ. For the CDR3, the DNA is TGTGCCAGCAGCTTAGCGATAGCGGGGAACACCGGGGAGCTGTTTTTT. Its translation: CASSLAIAGNTGELFF.

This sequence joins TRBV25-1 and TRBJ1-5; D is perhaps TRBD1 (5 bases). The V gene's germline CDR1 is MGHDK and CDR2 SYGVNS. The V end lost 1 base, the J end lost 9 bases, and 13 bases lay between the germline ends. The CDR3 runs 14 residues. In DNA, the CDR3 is TGTGCCAGCAGTGAATTTGGTGGGGGTCGGCCCCAGCATTTT. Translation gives CASSEFGGGRPQHF.

The CDR3: CASSYGGASEETQYF. The CDR3 DNA sequence: TGTGCCAGCAGTTACGGCGGGGCTAGTGAAGAGACCCAGTACTTC. The gene calls are TRBV6-2 or TRBV6-3 and TRBJ2-7, with D possibly matching TRBD2 (6 bases). The end of the DNA aligns better with TRBJ2-5, so the J call may be wrong. The CDR3 covers 15 residues. CDR1 and CDR2 from the germline V gene are MNHEY and SVGEGT.

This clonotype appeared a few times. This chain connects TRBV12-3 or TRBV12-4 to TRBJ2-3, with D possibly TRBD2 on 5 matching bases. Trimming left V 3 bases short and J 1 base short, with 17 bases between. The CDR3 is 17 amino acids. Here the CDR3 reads CASSFTPGISGTDTQYF. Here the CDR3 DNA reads TGTGCCAGCAGTTTCACGCCCGGGATTTCCGGCACAGATACGCAGTATTTT.

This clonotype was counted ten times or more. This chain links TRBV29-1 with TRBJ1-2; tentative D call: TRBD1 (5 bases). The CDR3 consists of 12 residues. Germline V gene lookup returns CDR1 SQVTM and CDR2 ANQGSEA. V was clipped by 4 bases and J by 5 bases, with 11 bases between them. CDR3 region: CSVGLGLYGYTF. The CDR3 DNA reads TGCAGCGTTGGACTGGGACTATATGGCTACACCTTC.

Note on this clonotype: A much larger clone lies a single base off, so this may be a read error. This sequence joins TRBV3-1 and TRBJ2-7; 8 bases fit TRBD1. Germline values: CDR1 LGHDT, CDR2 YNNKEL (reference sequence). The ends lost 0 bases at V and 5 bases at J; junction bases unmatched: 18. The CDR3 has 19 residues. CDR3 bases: TGTGCCAGCAGCCAAGAGGTCGCCTACCTAGGACAGGGTAGCAACGAGCAGTACTTC. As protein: CASSQEVAYLGQGSNEQYF.

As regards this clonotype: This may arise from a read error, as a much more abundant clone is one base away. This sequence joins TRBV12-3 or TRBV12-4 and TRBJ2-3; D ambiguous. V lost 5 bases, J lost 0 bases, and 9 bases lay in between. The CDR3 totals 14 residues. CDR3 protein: CASSQFESTDTQYF. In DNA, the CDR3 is TGTGCCAGCAGTCAGTTTGAGAGCACAGATACGCAGTATTTT.

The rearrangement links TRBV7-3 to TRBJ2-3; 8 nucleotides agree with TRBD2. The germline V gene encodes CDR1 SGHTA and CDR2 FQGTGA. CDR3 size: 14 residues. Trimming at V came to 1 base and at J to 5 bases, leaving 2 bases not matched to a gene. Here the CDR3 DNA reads TGTGCCAGCAGCTTAATGGCGGGGGGAGATACGCAGTATTTT. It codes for CASSLMAGGDTQYF.